Sequencing of this T cell receptor beta chain was carried out in a study of blood T cells in healthy people across ages. Whole-study results and caveats: Strong correlation existed between TCR beta diversity and naive T cell percentage. Diversity figures derived from one million T cells were judged to underestimate the true value.

The use of a sample-barcoded 5' primer and a J-beta primer mix characterized a second PCR of about 7 to 12 cycles. One entry per CDR3 protein results from TCRdb running MiXCR on the 5' RACE reads. Of 1.5 million to 1.9 million distinct CDR3 sequences in the sample, 35% to 45% were seen once. Regarding this clonotype: As yet, its antigen is unknown.

Samples each had at least 6 micrograms of total RNA extracted. The germline gives CDR1 DFQATT, CDR2 SNEGSKA (reference sequence). V was clipped by 6 bases and J by 6 bases, with 14 bases between them. CDR3 length: 12 residues. This chain links TRBV20-1 with TRBJ1-1; TRBD1 is a possible D gene (5 bases). This TCR was recovered from a woman between 18 and 29 years old in good health. Material: blood. CDR3 region: CSAAWGVPEAFF. In DNA form, the CDR3 reads TGCAGTGCCGCTTGGGGGGTCCCTGAAGCTTTCTTT.